This TCR beta chain was observed in a study of cytomegalovirus exposure and HLA in healthy donors. TCRdb's table, derived via immunoSEQ multiplex PCR, lists solely in-frame clones and lacks some. The sample records about 330,000 clones, roughly 87% being singletons. These donors were members of the approximately 110-subject validation cohort, a group separate from the approximately 680-subject first cohort. In the case of this clone: Its target is not known.

Trimming cost V 3 bases and J 6 bases; bases outside gene matches: 10. Germline V gene sequence: CDR1 SGHNT, CDR2 YYREEE (reference sequence). The CDR3 spans 16 residues. The study, taken as a whole, reports: Diagnosis of cytomegalovirus status made by the classifier reportedly showed high specificity and sensitivity.

The sequenced sample consisted of PBMCs. The genes are TRBV5-4 and TRBJ2-7; the match to TRBD1 covers 12 bases. This TCR was recovered from a woman in her thirties in good health and CMV-seropositive. The CDR3 here is CASSSSGTGGAFEQYF. As DNA, the CDR3 is TGTGCCAGCAGCTCCTCCGGGACAGGGGGCGCGTTCGAGCAGTACTTC.